This TCR beta chain was identified during a study of blood T cells in healthy people across ages. Losses at the gene ends were 2 bases for V and 1 base for J; bases not matched to a gene: 2. Germline CDR1 and CDR2: LGHNA and YNFKEQ. The CDR3 covers 15 residues. For the second PCR, which ran for roughly 7 to 11 cycles, a sample-barcoded 5' primer and a J-beta primer mix were used. One entry per CDR3 protein, called by TCRdb with MiXCR from the 5' RACE reads. Seen here are around 990,000 distinct CDR3 sequences, approximately 25% observed once, and the top ten hold around 0.7%. The sample also formed part of further work on T cells of mothers and their children. From that report: A few healthy Caucasian mothers and their six children were the donors. All RNA that had been extracted was used for cDNA synthesis at roughly 1.6 ug per 15 ul. Normalized overlap was always slightly, never significantly, higher in related than unrelated mother-child pairs.

The sequenced material came from blood. The TCR was taken from a girl aged 2 to 10 in good health. This sequence joins TRBV4-2 and TRBJ2-7; 10 nucleotides agree with TRBD2. As DNA, the CDR3 is TGTGCCAGCAGCCAAACTAGCGGGGCGTCCTACGAGCAGTACTTC. It specifies CASSQTSGASYEQYF.